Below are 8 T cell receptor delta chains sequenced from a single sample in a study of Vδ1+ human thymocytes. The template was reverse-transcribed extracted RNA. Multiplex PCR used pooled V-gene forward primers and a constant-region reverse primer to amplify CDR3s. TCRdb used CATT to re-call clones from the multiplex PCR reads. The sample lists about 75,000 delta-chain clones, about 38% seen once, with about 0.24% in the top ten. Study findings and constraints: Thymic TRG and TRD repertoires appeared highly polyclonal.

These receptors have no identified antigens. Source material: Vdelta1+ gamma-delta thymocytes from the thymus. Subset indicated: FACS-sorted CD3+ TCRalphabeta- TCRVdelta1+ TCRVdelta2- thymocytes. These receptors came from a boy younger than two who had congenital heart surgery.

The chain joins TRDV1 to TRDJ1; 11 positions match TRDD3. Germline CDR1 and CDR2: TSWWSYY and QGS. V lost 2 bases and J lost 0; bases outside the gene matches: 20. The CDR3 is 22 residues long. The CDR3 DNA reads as TGTGCTCTTGGGGAAGGTACGGATTCCGGCTACTGGGGGATAGGCTACACCGATAAACTCATCTTT. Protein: CALGEGTDSGYWGIGYTDKLIF.

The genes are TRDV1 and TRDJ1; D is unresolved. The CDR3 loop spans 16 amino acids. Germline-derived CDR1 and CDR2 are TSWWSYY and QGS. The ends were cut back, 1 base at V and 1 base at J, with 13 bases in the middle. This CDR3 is CALGEHLPISTDKLIF. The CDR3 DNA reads TGTGCTCTTGGGGAACATTTACCGATCTCCACCGATAAACTCATCTTT.

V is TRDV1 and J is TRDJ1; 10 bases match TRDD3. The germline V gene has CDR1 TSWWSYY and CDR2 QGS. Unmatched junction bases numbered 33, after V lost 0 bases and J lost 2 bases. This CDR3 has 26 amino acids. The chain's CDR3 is CALGELLANQKVSFTRGDTGTDKLIF. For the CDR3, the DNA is TGTGCTCTTGGGGAACTCCTAGCTAATCAGAAGGTATCCTTTACACGGGGGGATACGGGGACCGATAAACTCATCTTT.

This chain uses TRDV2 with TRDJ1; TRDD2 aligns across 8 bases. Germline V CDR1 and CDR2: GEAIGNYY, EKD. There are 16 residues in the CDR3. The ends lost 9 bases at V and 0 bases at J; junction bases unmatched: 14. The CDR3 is CAIGSSYLLYTDKLIF. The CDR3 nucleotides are TGTGCCATTGGTTCTTCCTACCTGCTGTACACCGATAAACTCATCTTT.

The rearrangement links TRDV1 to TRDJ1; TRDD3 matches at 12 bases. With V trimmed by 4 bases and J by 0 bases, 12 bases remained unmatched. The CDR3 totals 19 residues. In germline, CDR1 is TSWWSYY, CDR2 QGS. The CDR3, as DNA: TGTGCTCTTGGGGTACTCCTCCTGGGGGATACGAGGAACACCGATAAACTCATCTTT. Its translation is CALGVLLLGDTRNTDKLIF.

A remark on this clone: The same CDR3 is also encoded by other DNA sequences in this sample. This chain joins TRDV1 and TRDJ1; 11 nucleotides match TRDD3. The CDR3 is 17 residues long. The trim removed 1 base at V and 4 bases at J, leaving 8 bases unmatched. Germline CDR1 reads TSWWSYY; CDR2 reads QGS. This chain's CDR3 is CALGEPTLTGGYDKLIF. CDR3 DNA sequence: TGTGCTCTTGGGGAACCAACCCTCACTGGGGGATACGATAAACTCATCTTT.

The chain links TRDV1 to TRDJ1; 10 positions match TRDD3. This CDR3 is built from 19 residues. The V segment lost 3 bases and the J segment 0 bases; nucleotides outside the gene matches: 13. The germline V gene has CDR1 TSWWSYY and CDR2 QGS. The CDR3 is CALGDNLAYWGINTDKLIF. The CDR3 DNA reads TGTGCTCTTGGGGACAACCTTGCCTACTGGGGGATTAACACCGATAAACTCATCTTT.

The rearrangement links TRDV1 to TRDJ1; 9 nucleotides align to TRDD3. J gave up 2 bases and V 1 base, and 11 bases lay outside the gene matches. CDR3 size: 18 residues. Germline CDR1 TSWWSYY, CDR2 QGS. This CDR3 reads CALGEQPVLGEYTDKLIF. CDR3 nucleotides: TGTGCTCTTGGGGAACAACCGGTACTGGGGGAGTATACCGATAAACTCATCTTT.